A single sample is the source of the 29 T cell receptor beta chains below, sequenced in a study of beta chain features in type 1 diabetes. Overall study findings and caveats: Shortening that was moderate but significant affected the TCRB CDR3s of Type 1 diabetes patients in all four CD4+ subsets.

Their recognized antigens are unknown. cDNA synthesis used the whole RNA isolate, giving expressed TCRB sequences. Only in-frame clones appear in the TCRdb table, and some are missing; sequencing was by immunoSEQ multiplex PCR. The table has about 340,000 clones, roughly 13% seen once; the top ten hold over 0.014%. The sequenced material came from naive CD4+ T cells from blood. Source of these receptors: a woman aged 18-30 years with type 1 diabetes.

This rearrangement joins TRBV7-6 to TRBJ2-7, with D tentatively TRBD2 (5 bases). V shed 0 bases and J shed 6 bases, with 9 bases lying between them. Germline-derived CDR1 and CDR2 are SGHVS and FNYEAQ. The CDR3 length is 13 residues. The CDR3 here is CASSLAGEGEQYF. Here the CDR3 DNA reads TGTGCCAGCAGCTTAGCGGGAGAGGGCGAGCAGTACTTC.

V gene TRBV7-8 combines with J gene TRBJ2-1, with TRBD2 identical over 14 bases. There are 16 residues in the CDR3. Germline CDR1 is SGHVS and CDR2 is FQNEAQ. Losses at the gene ends were 2 bases for V and 7 bases for J; bases not matched to a gene: 4. This CDR3 reads CASSLRLAGGGNEQFF. The CDR3 nucleotides read TGTGCCAGCAGCTTAAGACTAGCGGGAGGGGGTAATGAGCAGTTCTTC.

This chain connects TRBV28 to TRBJ2-7; TRBD2 agrees at 14 bases. Trimming removed 4 bases from V and 8 bases from J; junction bases left unmatched: 13. Germline V gene data show CDR1 as MDHEN and CDR2 as SYDVKM. The CDR3 totals 17 residues. The CDR3, as DNA: TGTGCCAGCAGTTCCACAACACCGGGACTAGCGGGAGTGAAGCAGTACTTC. Translating it yields CASSSTTPGLAGVKQYF.

The J gene is TRBJ1-5, the V gene TRBV30; D remains ambiguous. V lost 1 base and J lost 8, with 12 bases in between. The CDR3 runs 13 residues. The germline V gene encodes CDR1 GTSNPN and CDR2 SVGIG (reference sequence). CDR3 region: CAWSALLREPQHF. The CDR3 DNA sequence: TGTGCCTGGAGTGCCCTTTTGCGGGAGCCCCAGCATTTT. The full variable domain, its missing parts supplied by reference TRBV30 and TRBJ1-5, is SQTIHQWPATLVQPVGSPLSLECTVEGTSNPNLYWYRQAAGRGLQLLFYSVGIGQISSEVPQNLSASRPQDRQFILSSKKLLLSDSGFYLCAWSALLREPQHFGDGTRLSIL.

The gene calls are TRBV7-9 and TRBJ1-3; the D gene is possibly TRBD1 (6 bases). The CDR3 runs to 15 residues. The germline V and J ends were trimmed by 5 bases and 3 bases, with 14 bases remaining between them. Looked up from germline, CDR1 is SEHNR and CDR2 is FQNEAQ (reference sequence). The CDR3 sequence: CASSERGLSGNTIYF. In DNA form, the CDR3 reads TGTGCCAGCAGCGAGAGGGGGTTGAGTGGAAACACCATATATTTT.

This clone turned up a few times. The genes are TRBV5-4 and TRBJ1-2, with D perhaps matching TRBD1 (5 bases). The CDR3 is 14 residues long. Germline CDR1 and CDR2: SGHNT and YYREEE (reference sequence). V lost 1 base and J lost 8, with 15 bases in between. The DNA of the CDR3 is TGTGCCAGCAGCTTGAGGGGTTTTTGGGGAGGCTACACCTTC. Its translation is CASSLRGFWGGYTF.

The genes are TRBV30 and TRBJ2-3, with 9 positions matching TRBD2. The CDR3 is 14 amino acids. V was pared by 4 bases and J by 5 bases, with 7 bases of the junction left unmatched. The germline V gene encodes CDR1 GTSNPN and CDR2 SVGIG (reference sequence). The CDR3 sequence: CAWTSGIHQDTQYF. The CDR3 bases are TGTGCCTGGACTAGCGGGATCCATCAAGATACGCAGTATTTT.

This clone showed up just a few times. This chain links TRBV27 with TRBJ1-4, with D hard to call. Trimming cost V 6 bases and J 0 bases, with 11 bases left between them. Germline lookup yields CDR1 MNHEY and CDR2 SMNVEV (reference sequence). The CDR3 length is 15 residues. The CDR3 DNA sequence: TGTGCCAGCAGGGCAGCGATTCCAACTAATGAAAAACTGTTTTTT. Protein product: CASRAAIPTNEKLFF.

This chain joins TRBV5-1 and TRBJ2-7, with D tentatively TRBD2 (6 bases). Germline CDR1 is SGHRS and CDR2 is YFSETQ. The CDR3 covers 13 residues. With 6 bases removed from V and 3 bases from J, the gap between germline ends came to 13 bases. The CDR3 loop reads CASNSVSGYEQYV. In DNA, the CDR3 is TGCGCCAGCAACAGTGTTAGCGGCTACGAGCAGTACGTC.

This clone was seen only a few times. The rearrangement uses TRBV5-1 and TRBJ1-5, with TRBD1 matching 9 bases. CDR3 length: 15 residues. The J segment lost 5 bases and the V segment lost 0 bases, leaving 3 bases of the junction unmatched. The germline V gene has CDR1 SGHRS and CDR2 YFSETQ. This CDR3 is CASSLDGTGYQPQHF. For the CDR3, the DNA is TGCGCCAGCAGCTTGGATGGGACAGGGTATCAGCCCCAGCATTTT.

V usage is TRBV5-6 and J usage is TRBJ2-7; TRBD1 aligns across 8 bases. Germline-derived CDR1 and CDR2 are SGHDT and YYEEEE. The V and J ends lost 2 bases and 6 bases, in that order; junction bases with no gene match: 7. The CDR3 spans 14 residues. CDR3 nucleotides: TGTGCCAGCAGCTTAACAGGGGGATCTGGCGAGCAGTACTTC. Its protein product is CASSLTGGSGEQYF.

This rearrangement joins TRBV5-1 to TRBJ2-2; 8 bases are shared with TRBD2. This CDR3 region has 16 residues. Germline trimming cut 4 bases from V and 2 bases from J; bases unmatched to any gene: 7. CDR1 is SGHRS and CDR2 is YFSETQ in the germline V gene. The CDR3 coding sequence is TGCGCCAGCAGCACCTATAGCGGGGTTAACACCGGGGAGCTGTTTTTT. It yields the protein CASSTYSGVNTGELFF.

There are a few counts of this clone. The CDR3 loop is CSVLGALKDTQYF. The CDR3 DNA is TGCAGCGTCTTGGGGGCCCTTAAAGATACGCAGTATTTT. The chain recombines TRBV29-1 with TRBJ2-3; a possible D gene is TRBD1 (6 bases). Germline V gene lookup returns CDR1 SQVTM and CDR2 ANQGSEA. The CDR3 sequence is 13 residues long. Trimming left V 6 bases short and J 5 bases short, with 15 bases between.

The V and J genes are TRBV30 and TRBJ1-1; D is possibly TRBD1 (6 bases). The germline V gene encodes CDR1 GTSNPN and CDR2 SVGIG (reference sequence). Trimming left V 4 bases short and J 2 bases short, with 14 bases between. The CDR3 has 14 amino acids. The CDR3 sequence: CAWILTGKNTEAFF. The CDR3 DNA is TGTGCCTGGATATTGACAGGTAAAAACACTGAAGCTTTCTTT.

This clone has more than one count but fewer than ten. This chain links TRBV5-6 with TRBJ2-5; 8 bases are shared with TRBD1. The CDR3 consists of 15 residues. Unmatched junction bases numbered 9, after V lost 4 bases and J lost 4 bases. CDR1 SGHDT and CDR2 YYEEEE come from the germline V gene. The CDR3: CASSHGQGRGETQYF. CDR3 coding DNA: TGTGCCAGCAGCCACGGACAGGGACGAGGAGAGACCCAGTACTTC.

This clone turned up a few times. This chain joins TRBV6-5 and TRBJ2-3, with D possibly being TRBD2 (5 bases). This CDR3 spans 14 amino acids. The germline gives CDR1 MNHEY, CDR2 SVGAGI. V was clipped by 5 bases and J by 3 bases, with 12 bases between them. The CDR3 protein is CASSKGLGTDTQYF. In DNA form, the CDR3 reads TGTGCCAGCAGTAAAGGACTGGGAACAGATACGCAGTATTTT.

This clone was seen more than once but under ten times. This CDR3 is CASSSTGGVGKLFF. For the CDR3, the DNA is TGTGCCAGCAGTTCGACAGGGGGCGTTGGAAAACTGTTTTTT. The chain joins TRBV7-9 to TRBJ1-4; TRBD1 aligns across 10 bases. After removal of 6 bases from V and 10 bases from J, the junction contained 8 bases not matched to a gene. The V gene's germline CDR1 is SEHNR and CDR2 FQNEAQ (reference sequence). The CDR3 has 14 residues.

This chain joins TRBV14 and TRBJ2-1, with 9 bases matching TRBD2. V lost 0 bases and J lost 6; bases outside the gene matches: 12. Germline V lookup: CDR1 SGHDN, CDR2 FVKESK. This CDR3 is 18 amino acids long. DNA of the CDR3: TGTGCCAGCAGCCAAGACTTAGGCGGGAGGGCCGGGAGCAATGAGCAGTTCTTC. This sequence encodes CASSQDLGGRAGSNEQFF.

The chain is built from TRBV28 and TRBJ2-7; D remains unclear. The ends were cut back, 2 bases at V and 5 bases at J, with 10 bases in the middle. The CDR3 loop spans 13 amino acids. Germline CDR1 is MDHEN and CDR2 is SYDVKM. The CDR3 DNA sequence: TGTGCCAGCAGTTTAGACATGGGCAACGAGCAGTACTTC. This encodes CASSLDMGNEQYF.

The V and J genes are TRBV5-1 and TRBJ1-4, with 7 positions matching TRBD1. CDR3 length: 14 amino acids. Germline trimming cut 4 bases from V and 7 bases from J; bases unmatched to any gene: 7. Germline V lookup: CDR1 SGHRS, CDR2 YFSETQ. This chain's CDR3 is CASSQRQGSEKLFF. DNA of the CDR3: TGCGCCAGCAGCCAACGACAGGGAAGTGAAAAACTGTTTTTT.

This sequence joins TRBV2 and TRBJ1-3, with D tentatively TRBD1 (6 bases). The CDR3 has 13 amino acids. Germline V gene lookup returns CDR1 SNHLY and CDR2 FYNNEI. The V end lost 6 bases, the J end lost 2 bases, and 8 bases lay between the germline ends. Written as DNA, the CDR3 is TGTGCCAGCAGCGGACAGACTGGAAACACCATATATTTT. This encodes CASSGQTGNTIYF.

This rearrangement joins TRBV5-6 to TRBJ1-5; 7 nucleotides match TRBD1. The V segment lost 0 bases and the J segment 0 bases; nucleotides outside the gene matches: 6. Germline-derived CDR1 and CDR2 are SGHDT and YYEEEE. The CDR3 has 17 residues. This chain's CDR3 is CASSLGTGDYSNQPQHF. CDR3 nucleotide sequence: TGTGCCAGCAGCTTGGGGACAGGAGATTATAGCAATCAGCCCCAGCATTTT.

The sample holds a few counts of this clone. The chain joins TRBV29-1 to TRBJ1-1, with D maybe TRBD1 (6 bases). V lost 4 bases, J lost 4 bases, and 16 bases lay in between. Germline CDR1 is SQVTM and CDR2 is ANQGSEA. There are 14 residues in the CDR3. The CDR3 is CSVVGKGGSTEAFF. CDR3 nucleotides: TGCAGCGTTGTTGGTAAGGGGGGGAGCACTGAAGCTTTCTTT.

This clone has only a few counts. The chain joins TRBV13 to TRBJ2-1; 15 nucleotides agree with TRBD2. The CDR3 is made up of 19 amino acids. The germline gives CDR1 PRHDT, CDR2 FYEKMQ (reference sequence). J was trimmed by 9 bases and V by 3 bases; bases with no gene match: 15. CDR3 DNA sequence: TGTGCCAGCAGCTTCCTATTCCCCGGACTAGCGGGAGGGCGGATTGAGCAGTTCTTC. Translation gives CASSFLFPGLAGGRIEQFF.

CDR3: CASSRISSTGELFF. The CDR3 region has the DNA TGTGCCAGCAGTCGAATCTCCAGCACCGGGGAGCTGTTTTTT. V usage is TRBV27 and J usage is TRBJ2-2; D uncertain. The CDR3 has 14 amino acids. The V end was cut by 5 bases, the J end by 4 bases, with 11 bases between. From germline, CDR1 is MNHEY and CDR2 SMNVEV (reference sequence).

This clone appeared a few times. The rearrangement joins TRBV28 to TRBJ2-3, with 10 bases lining up with TRBD2. The V gene's germline CDR1 is MDHEN and CDR2 SYDVKM. V was pared by 8 bases and J by 6 bases, with 5 bases of the junction left unmatched. The CDR3 has 13 residues. CDR3 amino acids: CASLAGDLDTQYF. CDR3 bases: TGTGCCAGCCTAGCGGGGGACCTGGATACGCAGTATTTT. Combining the CDR3 with reference TRBV28 and TRBJ2-3 gives the whole variable domain DVKVTQSSRYLVKRTGEKVFLECVQDMDHENMFWYRQDPGLGLRLIYFSYDVKMKEKGDIPEGYSVSREKKERFSLILESASTNQTSMYLCASLAGDLDTQYFGPGTRLTVL.

J is TRBJ2-4 and V is TRBV15; tentative D call: TRBD2 (5 bases). The V gene lost 0 bases and the J gene lost 6 bases, with 9 bases spanning the gap. The CDR3 has 14 amino acids. The V gene's germline CDR1 is LNHNV and CDR2 YYDKDF (reference sequence). CDR3 nucleotide sequence: TGTGCCACCAGCAGAGATGTAGGGAGAAACATTCAGTACTTC. Protein product: CATSRDVGRNIQYF.

The chain links TRBV7-9 to TRBJ2-1; tentatively, D is TRBD2 (7 bases). This CDR3 is built from 16 residues. V was trimmed by 4 bases and J by 8 bases, leaving 21 bases between them. The germline CDR1 and CDR2 sequences are SEHNR and FQNEAQ (reference sequence). In nucleotides, the CDR3 is TGTGCCAGCAGCTCCGCCGGGGGGATGGGGGCGGATGAGCAGTTCTTC. Encoded protein: CASSSAGGMGADEQFF.

V is TRBV7-2 and J is TRBJ2-7, with D perhaps TRBD1 (6 bases). This CDR3 spans 15 amino acids. CDR1 is SGHTA, CDR2 FQGNSA, per germline. Trimming pared 4 bases from V and 2 bases from J, leaving 15 bases between. The CDR3 DNA sequence: TGTGCCAGCAGCTCGACCTACGGACAGACCTACGAGCAGTACTTC. As protein: CASSSTYGQTYEQYF.